The 20 T cell receptor beta chains below all came from one sample that was sequenced in a study of T cell changes during pregnancy in multiple sclerosis. Here immunoSEQ multiplex PCR was the method, and the copy in TCRdb shows in-frame clones only, minus some. Here the sample spans around 39,000 clones, about 90% being singletons. The specimen was CD8+ T cells from peripheral blood mononuclear cells, collected before pregnancy. These receptors came from a female donor with multiple sclerosis, enrolled in a pregnancy study.

The rearrangement joins TRBV7-9 to TRBJ2-7, with TRBD1 matching 9 bases. CDR1 and CDR2 (germline): SEHNR, FQNEAQ (reference sequence). The CDR3 totals 15 residues. The trim removed 4 bases at V and 5 bases at J, leaving 9 bases unmatched. The chain's CDR3 is CASSSPGQGIHEQYF. The CDR3, as DNA: TGTGCCAGCAGCTCGCCGGGACAGGGAATACACGAGCAGTACTTC.

The chain joins TRBV11-2 to TRBJ2-5, with TRBD1 as a possible D gene (6 bases). The CDR3 has 14 residues. V was clipped by 5 bases and J by 3 bases, with 13 bases between them. From germline, CDR1 is SGHAT and CDR2 FQNNGV. The CDR3 nucleotides read TGTGCCAGCAGCCTCACCCACAGGGAAGAGACCCAGTACTTC. Translating it yields CASSLTHREETQYF. The whole variable domain, remainder taken from reference TRBV11-2 and TRBJ2-5, is EAGVAQSPRYKIIEKRQSVAFWCNPISGHATLYWYQQILGQGPKLLIQFQNNGVVDDSQLPKDRFSAERLKGVDSTLKIQPAKLEDSAVYLCASSLTHREETQYFGPGTRLLVL.

The V gene is TRBV27, the J gene TRBJ1-2, with a possible D match to TRBD1 (6 bases). Germline CDR1 reads MNHEY; CDR2 reads SMNVEV (reference sequence). The CDR3 runs 16 residues. V was trimmed by 6 bases and J by 4 bases, leaving 21 bases between them. The DNA for the CDR3 is TGTGCCAGCAGGCCTAATTTAGGGGAGACAGGCTATGGCTACACCTTC. This sequence encodes CASRPNLGETGYGYTF.

This rearrangement joins TRBV7-6 to TRBJ1-2; weak D call: TRBD1 (5 bases). From germline, CDR1 is SGHVS and CDR2 FNYEAQ. V lost 4 bases and J 5 bases, leaving 8 bases between the germline ends. The CDR3 runs to 12 residues. CDR3 region: CASSSGLYGYTF. For the CDR3, the DNA is TGTGCCAGCAGCTCGGGACTTTATGGCTACACCTTC.

The CDR3 nucleotides are TGTGCCAGCAGCTTCGCGGGGGACTACAATGAGCAGTTCTTC. This codes for CASSFAGDYNEQFF. V is TRBV5-6 and J is TRBJ2-1, with 7 bases aligning to TRBD2. CDR3 length: 14 residues. The V gene end was trimmed by 2 bases and the J gene end by 3 bases; junction bases not matched to a gene: 2. In germline, CDR1 is SGHDT, CDR2 YYEEEE.

V is TRBV25-1 and J is TRBJ1-2; D is undetermined. Trimming removed 6 bases from V and 6 bases from J, with 14 bases in between. The germline V gene has CDR1 MGHDK and CDR2 SYGVNS. The CDR3 sequence is 13 residues long. The CDR3 DNA is TGTGCCAGCAGACCTCTAGCCGTCGATGGCTACACCTTC. Protein sequence: CASRPLAVDGYTF.

This chain joins TRBV9 and TRBJ1-2; 8 nucleotides align to TRBD1. The V segment lost 4 bases and the J segment 2 bases; nucleotides outside the gene matches: 4. CDR1 SGDLS and CDR2 YYNGEE come from the germline V gene. This CDR3 comprises 14 residues. The CDR3 protein is CASSRTGINYGYTF. CDR3 sequence (DNA): TGTGCCAGCAGCAGGACAGGGATAAACTATGGCTACACCTTC. The full variable domain, its missing parts supplied by reference TRBV9 and TRBJ1-2, is DSGVTQTPKHLITATGQRVTLRCSPRSGDLSVYWYQQSLDQGLQFLIQYYNGEERAKGNILERFSAQQFPDLHSELNLSSLELGDSALYFCASSRTGINYGYTFGSGTRLTVV.

V is TRBV7-9 and J is TRBJ1-1; 7 nucleotides match TRBD1. The trim removed 1 base at V and 6 bases at J, leaving 8 bases unmatched. Germline CDR1 reads SEHNR; CDR2 reads FQNEAQ (reference sequence). The CDR3 spans 15 residues. The CDR3 reads CASSLDRGSWAEAFF. CDR3 sequence (DNA): TGTGCCAGCAGCTTAGACAGGGGCTCATGGGCTGAAGCTTTCTTT.

The rearrangement joins TRBV6-6 to TRBJ1-1, with 8 positions matching TRBD1. The ends lost 5 bases at V and 1 base at J; junction bases unmatched: 6. Germline V CDR1 and CDR2: MNHNY, SVGAGI (reference sequence). This CDR3 has 15 residues. This chain's CDR3 is CASSNRQGWNTEAFF. The CDR3 coding sequence is TGTGCCAGCAGTAACCGACAGGGGTGGAACACTGAAGCTTTCTTT.

V is TRBV28 and J is TRBJ2-3; TRBD1 matches at 7 bases. CDR1 and CDR2 (germline): MDHEN, SYDVKM. This CDR3 region has 16 residues. V lost 7 bases, J lost 10 bases, and 20 bases stayed unmatched. The CDR3 region is CASTPEDRIPRSAQYF. The DNA for the CDR3 is TGTGCCAGCACCCCAGAGGACAGGATCCCCCGCAGCGCGCAGTATTTT.

This clone was seen only once. The chain combines TRBV9 with TRBJ1-5; D is perhaps TRBD1 (5 bases). V dropped 0 bases and J dropped 10 bases, with 11 bases sitting between them. Germline V gene sequence: CDR1 SGDLS, CDR2 YYNGEE. CDR3 size: 13 residues. This CDR3 is CASSVAGAGPQHF. DNA for the CDR3: TGTGCCAGCAGCGTAGCTGGGGCAGGCCCCCAGCATTTT.

The chain joins TRBV11-2 to TRBJ2-1; 12 bases match TRBD2. The germline CDR1 and CDR2 sequences are SGHAT and FQNNGV. The CDR3 is 17 amino acids. With 5 bases clipped from V and 1 base from J, the junction kept 6 bases outside the gene matches. Here the CDR3 DNA reads TGTGCCAGCAGCCCACGGACTAGCGGGGCTTCCTACAATGAGCAGTTCTTC. Translated: CASSPRTSGASYNEQFF.

The CDR3 reads CASSPFDTGPQHF. The CDR3, as DNA: TGTGCCAGCAGCCCGTTCGATACGGGGCCCCAGCATTTT. The chain joins TRBV9 to TRBJ1-5; D remains unclear. The ends were cut back, 4 bases at V and 9 bases at J, with 14 bases in the middle. Germline-derived CDR1 and CDR2 are SGDLS and YYNGEE. The CDR3 runs 13 residues.

This chain joins TRBV4-1 and TRBJ2-7, with D tentatively TRBD2 (6 bases). CDR1 and CDR2 from the germline V gene are MGHRA and YSYEKL. Trimming took off 0 bases at V and 2 bases at J, with 14 bases between the two ends. The CDR3 extends over 16 amino acids. CDR3 in DNA: TGCGCCAGCAGCCAAGAAATGACGGGGGTAACCTACGAGCAGTACTTC. It is translated as CASSQEMTGVTYEQYF.

The V call is TRBV9, the J call TRBJ2-1; the match to TRBD1 covers 7 bases. The J segment lost 4 bases and the V segment lost 4 bases, leaving 5 bases of the junction unmatched. Germline V gene sequence: CDR1 SGDLS, CDR2 YYNGEE. The CDR3 totals 14 residues. The CDR3 DNA sequence: TGTGCCAGCAGCATCGGGACAGTGTACAATGAGCAGTTCTTC. Residues: CASSIGTVYNEQFF.

The V call is TRBV28, the J call TRBJ2-7; the D is unclear. Deletions cut 2 bases from V and 5 bases from J, with 7 bases between. CDR1 and CDR2 from the germline V gene are MDHEN and SYDVKM. The CDR3 sequence is 12 residues long. The CDR3 DNA sequence: TGTGCCAGCAGTTTAACCGTAGACGAGCAGTACTTC. Protein sequence: CASSLTVDEQYF.

The chain links TRBV5-1 to TRBJ2-2; TRBD2 agrees at 11 bases. Looked up from germline, CDR1 is SGHRS and CDR2 is YFSETQ. The CDR3 totals 19 residues. V lost 0 bases to trimming and J lost 7 bases; unmatched junction nucleotides: 14. The CDR3 sequence is CASSLAAPELAGVDGELFF. As DNA, the CDR3 is TGCGCCAGCAGCTTGGCCGCACCGGAACTAGCGGGAGTGGACGGGGAGCTGTTTTTT.

The chain combines TRBV7-9 with TRBJ2-1; 10 bases are shared with TRBD1. The CDR3 covers 14 residues. From germline, CDR1 is SEHNR and CDR2 FQNEAQ (reference sequence). DNA of the CDR3: TGTGCGGGGGGGACAGGGGCCCGGGGACATGAGCAGTTCTTC. Encoded protein: CAGGTGARGHEQFF.

The V call is TRBV2, the J call TRBJ2-3; the match to TRBD2 covers 8 bases. The J segment lost 2 bases and the V segment lost 11 bases, leaving 21 bases of the junction unmatched. The CDR3 spans 18 residues. CDR1 SNHLY and CDR2 FYNNEI come from the germline V gene. This chain's CDR3 is CAASRLAGGHKLTDTQYF. Here the CDR3 DNA reads TGTGCCGCGAGCCGGCTAGCGGGCGGTCATAAGCTCACAGATACGCAGTATTTT. Looking up the rest from reference TRBV2 and TRBJ2-3 gives the full variable domain: EPEVTQTPSHQVTQMGQEVILRCVPISNHLYFYWYRQILGQKVEFLVSFYNNEISEKSEIFDDQFSVERPDGSNFTLKIRSTKLEDSAMYFCAASRLAGGHKLTDTQYFGPGTRLTVL.

The chain employs TRBV9 and TRBJ1-2; D gene ambiguous. V lost 3 bases and J 4 bases, leaving 7 bases between the germline ends. Germline values: CDR1 SGDLS, CDR2 YYNGEE. CDR3 size: 12 residues. CDR3 bases: TGTGCCAGCAGCGCCGGGAGCTATGGCTACACCTTC. Translation gives CASSAGSYGYTF.